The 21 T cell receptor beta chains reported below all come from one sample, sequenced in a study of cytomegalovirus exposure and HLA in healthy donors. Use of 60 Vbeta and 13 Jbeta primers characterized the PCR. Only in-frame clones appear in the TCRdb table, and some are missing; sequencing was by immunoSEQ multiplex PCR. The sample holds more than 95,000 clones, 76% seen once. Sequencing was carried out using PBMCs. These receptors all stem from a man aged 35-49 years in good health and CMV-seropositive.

This CDR3 is CASREAGKRTQYF. The DNA of the CDR3 is TGTGCCAGCAGAGAAGCGGGCAAGAGAACCCAGTACTTC. The chain combines TRBV28 with TRBJ2-5; TRBD2 might be the D (6 bases). Germline loops: CDR1 MDHEN, CDR2 SYDVKM. The V and J ends lost 6 bases and 8 bases respectively, with 16 bases between them. The CDR3 contains 13 residues.

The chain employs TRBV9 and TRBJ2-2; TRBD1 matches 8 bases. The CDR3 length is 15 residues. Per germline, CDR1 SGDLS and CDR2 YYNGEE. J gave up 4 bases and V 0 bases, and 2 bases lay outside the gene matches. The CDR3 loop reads CASSVGTGSTGELFF. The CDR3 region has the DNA TGTGCCAGCAGCGTAGGGACAGGGTCCACCGGGGAGCTGTTTTTT.

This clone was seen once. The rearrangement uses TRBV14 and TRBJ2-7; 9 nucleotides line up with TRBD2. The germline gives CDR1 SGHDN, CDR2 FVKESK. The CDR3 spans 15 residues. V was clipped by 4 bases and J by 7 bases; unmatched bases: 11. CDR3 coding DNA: TGTGCCAGCAGCCCCGGGACTAGCTACTGGGGGGAGCAGTACTTC. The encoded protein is CASSPGTSYWGEQYF.

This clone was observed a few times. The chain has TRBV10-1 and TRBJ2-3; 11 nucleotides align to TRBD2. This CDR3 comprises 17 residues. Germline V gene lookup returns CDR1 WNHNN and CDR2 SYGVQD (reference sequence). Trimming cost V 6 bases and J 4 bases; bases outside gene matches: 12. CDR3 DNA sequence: TGCGCCAGCAGGTCCCTTCCTAGCGGGAGGAAGGCAGATACGCAGTATTTT. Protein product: CASRSLPSGRKADTQYF.

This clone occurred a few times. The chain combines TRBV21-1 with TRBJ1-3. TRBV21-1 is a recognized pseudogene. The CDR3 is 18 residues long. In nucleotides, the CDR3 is TGTGCCAGCAGGCGGGGGGAATCGGGCGGTTGCTCTGGAAACACCATATATTTT. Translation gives CASRRGESGGCSGNTIYF.

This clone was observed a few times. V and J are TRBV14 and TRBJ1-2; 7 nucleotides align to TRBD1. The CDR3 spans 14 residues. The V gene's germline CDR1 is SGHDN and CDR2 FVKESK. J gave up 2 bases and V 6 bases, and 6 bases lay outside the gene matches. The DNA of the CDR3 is TGTGCCAGCAGACTCGGGACAGAGAACTATGGCTACACCTTC. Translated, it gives CASRLGTENYGYTF.

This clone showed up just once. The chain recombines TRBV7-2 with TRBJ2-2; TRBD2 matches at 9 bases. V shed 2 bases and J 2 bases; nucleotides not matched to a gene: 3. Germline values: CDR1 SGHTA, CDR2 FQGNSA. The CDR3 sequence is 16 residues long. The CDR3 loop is CASSLQTSGNTGELFF. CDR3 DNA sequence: TGTGCCAGCAGCTTACAGACTAGCGGAAACACCGGGGAGCTGTTTTTT.

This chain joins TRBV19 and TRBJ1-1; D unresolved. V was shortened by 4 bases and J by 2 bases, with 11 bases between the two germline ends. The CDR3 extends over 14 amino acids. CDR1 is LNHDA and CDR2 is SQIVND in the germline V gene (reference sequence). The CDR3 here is CASSNRQSNTEAFF. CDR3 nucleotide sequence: TGTGCCAGTAGTAATCGCCAGTCTAACACTGAAGCTTTCTTT.

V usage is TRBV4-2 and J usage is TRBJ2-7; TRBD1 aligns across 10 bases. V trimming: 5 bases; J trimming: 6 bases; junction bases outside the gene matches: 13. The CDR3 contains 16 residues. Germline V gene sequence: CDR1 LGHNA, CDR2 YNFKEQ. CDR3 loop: CASSTTSGTGALEQYF. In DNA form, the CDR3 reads TGTGCCAGCAGCACCACCTCCGGGACAGGGGCCCTCGAGCAGTACTTC.

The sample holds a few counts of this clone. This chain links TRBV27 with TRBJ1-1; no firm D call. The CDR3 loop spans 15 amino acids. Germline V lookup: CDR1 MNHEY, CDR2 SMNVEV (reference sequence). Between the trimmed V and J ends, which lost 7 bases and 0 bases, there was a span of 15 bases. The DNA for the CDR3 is TGTGCCAGCATACCGGATTACGGGATGAACACTGAAGCTTTCTTT. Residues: CASIPDYGMNTEAFF.

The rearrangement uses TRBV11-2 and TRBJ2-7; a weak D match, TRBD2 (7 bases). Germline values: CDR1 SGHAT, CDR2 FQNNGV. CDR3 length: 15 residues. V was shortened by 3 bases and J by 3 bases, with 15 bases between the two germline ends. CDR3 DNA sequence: TGTGCCAGCAGCTTCACAGGGAGGGAAATCTACGAGCAGTACTTC. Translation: CASSFTGREIYEQYF.

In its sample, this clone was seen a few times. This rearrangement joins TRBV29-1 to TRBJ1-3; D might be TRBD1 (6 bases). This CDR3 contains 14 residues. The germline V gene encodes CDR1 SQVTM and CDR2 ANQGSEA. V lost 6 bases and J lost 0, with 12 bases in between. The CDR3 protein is CSVHGTISGNTIYF. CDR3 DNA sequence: TGCAGCGTGCACGGGACAATCTCTGGAAACACCATATATTTT.

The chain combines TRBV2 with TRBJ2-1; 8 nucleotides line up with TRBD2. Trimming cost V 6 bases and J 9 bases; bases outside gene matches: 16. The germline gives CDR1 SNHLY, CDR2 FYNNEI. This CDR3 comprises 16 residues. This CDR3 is CASSDVTSGPAGEQFF. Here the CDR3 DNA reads TGTGCCAGCAGCGACGTTACTAGCGGTCCCGCGGGTGAGCAGTTCTTC.

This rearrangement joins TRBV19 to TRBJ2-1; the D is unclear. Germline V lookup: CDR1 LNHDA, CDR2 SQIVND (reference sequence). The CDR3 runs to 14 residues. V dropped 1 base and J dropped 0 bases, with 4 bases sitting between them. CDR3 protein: CASSIASSYNEQFF. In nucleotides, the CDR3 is TGTGCCAGTAGTATAGCTAGCTCCTACAATGAGCAGTTCTTC. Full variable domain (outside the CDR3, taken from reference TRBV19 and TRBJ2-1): DGGITQSPKYLFRKEGQNVTLSCEQNLNHDAMYWYRQDPGQGLRLIYYSQIVNDFQKGDIAEGYSVSREKKESFPLTVTSAQKNPTAFYLCASSIASSYNEQFFGPGTRLTVL.

The CDR3 sequence: CSAFPNEKLFF. In DNA, the CDR3 is TGCAGTGCCTTCCCTAATGAAAAACTGTTTTTT. The rearrangement links TRBV20-1 to TRBJ1-4; D unresolved. The V gene's germline CDR1 is DFQATT and CDR2 SNEGSKA (reference sequence). CDR3 length: 11 amino acids. The V end was cut by 6 bases, the J end by 3 bases, with 5 bases between.

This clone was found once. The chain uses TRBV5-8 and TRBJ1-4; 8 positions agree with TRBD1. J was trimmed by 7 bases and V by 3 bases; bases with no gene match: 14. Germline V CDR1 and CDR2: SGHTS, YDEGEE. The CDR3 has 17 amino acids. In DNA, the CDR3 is TGTGCCAGCAGCTCATATGGCAGGGGGCGCGGAGCTGAAAAACTGTTTTTT. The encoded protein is CASSSYGRGRGAEKLFF.

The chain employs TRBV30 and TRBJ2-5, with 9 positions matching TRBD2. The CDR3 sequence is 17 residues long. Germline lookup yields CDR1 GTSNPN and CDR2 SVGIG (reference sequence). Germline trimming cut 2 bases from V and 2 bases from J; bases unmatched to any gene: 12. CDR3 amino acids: CAWSIGASGAIQETQYF. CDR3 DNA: TGTGCCTGGAGTATTGGCGCTAGCGGGGCCATACAAGAGACCCAGTACTTC.

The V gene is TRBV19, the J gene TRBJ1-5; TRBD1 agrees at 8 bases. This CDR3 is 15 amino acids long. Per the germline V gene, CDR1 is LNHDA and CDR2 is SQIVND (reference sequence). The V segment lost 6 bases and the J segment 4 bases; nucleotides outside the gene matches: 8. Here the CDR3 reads CASRGDRKENQPQHF. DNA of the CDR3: TGTGCCAGTAGAGGGGACAGGAAAGAAAATCAGCCCCAGCATTTT.

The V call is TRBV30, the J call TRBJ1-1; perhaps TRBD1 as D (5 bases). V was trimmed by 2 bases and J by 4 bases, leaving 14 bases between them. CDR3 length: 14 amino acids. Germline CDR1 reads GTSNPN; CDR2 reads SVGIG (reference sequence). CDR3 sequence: CAWSSGGGATEAFF. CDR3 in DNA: TGTGCCTGGAGTTCCGGGGGGGGAGCCACTGAAGCTTTCTTT.

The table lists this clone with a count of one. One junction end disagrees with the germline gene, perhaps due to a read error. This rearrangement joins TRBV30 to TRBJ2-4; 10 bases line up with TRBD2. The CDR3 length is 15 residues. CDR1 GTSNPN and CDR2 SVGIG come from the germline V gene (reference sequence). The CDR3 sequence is CAWIPSGRGKNSQYF. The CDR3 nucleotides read TGTGCCTGGATCCCGAGCGGGAGGGGCAAAAACAGTCAGTACTTC.

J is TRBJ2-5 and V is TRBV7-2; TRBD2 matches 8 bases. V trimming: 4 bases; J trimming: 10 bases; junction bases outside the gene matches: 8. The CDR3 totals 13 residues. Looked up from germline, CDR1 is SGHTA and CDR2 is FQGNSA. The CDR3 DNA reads TGTGCCAGCAGCTCCGGCCCCGGGGGGGACCAGTACTTC. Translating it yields CASSSGPGGDQYF.